The 29 T cell receptor beta chains below come from one sample, sequenced in a study of CD8 T cells in Susac syndrome (dated by TCRdb to the late 2010s). The protocol used for the library was the immunoSEQ multiplex PCR assay. RNA was extracted with the RNeasy kit and roughly 0.45 to 1 ug was reverse transcribed using random hexamers. The public reads were reanalyzed by TCRdb: fastp trimming at Q25, MiXCR alignment, in-frame beta chains only. Every distinct CDR3 protein forms one entry, paired with its most common genes and DNA. Within this sample are some 150,000 distinct CDR3 sequences, with nearly 97% of them counted one time only. 0.15% of the sample is held by the ten biggest clonotypes. Material: CD8+ T cells from PBMCs. These receptor sequences come from a human donor with multiple sclerosis.

The chain combines TRBV3-1 with TRBJ2-4; D is uncertain. Germline CDR1 LGHDT, CDR2 YNNKEL (reference sequence). V was cut by 1 base and J by 8 bases, with 9 bases left in between. The CDR3 totals 13 residues. DNA for the CDR3: TGTGCCAGCAGCCAAGGTTTTGGAGACATTCAGTACTTC. Residues: CASSQGFGDIQYF.

This clonotype was detected only once. V gene TRBV29-1 combines with J gene TRBJ1-5; 9 positions match TRBD1. The CDR3 contains 14 residues. CDR1 is SQVTM and CDR2 is ANQGSEA in the germline V gene. Unmatched junction bases numbered 7, after V lost 7 bases and J lost 3 bases. For the CDR3, the DNA is TGCAGCGCAGGACAGGGGACCTACAATCAGCCCCAGCATTTT. As protein: CSAGQGTYNQPQHF.

The rearrangement joins TRBV15 to TRBJ1-1; 9 bases are a match to TRBD1. Germline V gives CDR1 LNHNV, CDR2 YYDKDF (reference sequence). V was pared by 1 base and J by 0 bases, with 0 bases of the junction left unmatched. The CDR3 covers 15 residues. DNA of the CDR3: TGTGCCACCAGCAGAGGGGACAGGGTGAACACTGAAGCTTTCTTT. Its protein product is CATSRGDRVNTEAFF.

This clonotype has only one observation. J is TRBJ1-2 and V is TRBV27; D call uncertain. Germline V gives CDR1 MNHEY, CDR2 SMNVEV (reference sequence). V gave up 0 bases and J gave up 4 bases, with 9 bases separating them. The CDR3 sequence is 14 residues long. As DNA, the CDR3 is TGTGCCAGCAGTTTATCGGGCACCAGCTATGGCTACACCTTC. Translation: CASSLSGTSYGYTF.

This rearrangement joins TRBV15 to TRBJ2-7, with no clear D. The CDR3 runs 15 residues. Trimming shortened V by 1 base and J by 3 bases, and 13 bases separated the two germline ends. In germline, CDR1 is LNHNV, CDR2 YYDKDF (reference sequence). CDR3 sequence: CATSRARVGFYEQYV. CDR3 nucleotides: TGTGCCACCAGCAGAGCCCGTGTAGGGTTCTACGAGCAGTACGTC.

The J gene is TRBJ2-1, the V gene TRBV29-1; the match to TRBD2 covers 7 bases. The CDR3 length is 14 residues. V was clipped by 3 bases and J by 3 bases; unmatched bases: 5. Germline lookup yields CDR1 SQVTM and CDR2 ANQGSEA. CDR3 coding DNA: TGCAGCGTTGAGGGCGGGGGTCACTACAATGAGCAGTTCTTC. Its protein product is CSVEGGGHYNEQFF.

The chain carries TRBV20-1 and TRBJ2-7; 9 bases match TRBD2. Germline loops: CDR1 DFQATT, CDR2 SNEGSKA (reference sequence). CDR3 length: 14 amino acids. Germline trimming cut 5 bases from V and 0 bases from J; bases unmatched to any gene: 5. The CDR3 reads CSALTSGSSYEQYF. In DNA, the CDR3 is TGCAGTGCTTTGACTAGCGGTAGCTCCTACGAGCAGTACTTC.

This clonotype was seen a few times. This sequence joins TRBV12-3 or TRBV12-4 and TRBJ1-2; D unresolved. The CDR3 contains 10 residues. Trimming cost V 6 bases and J 11 bases, with 10 bases left between them. This CDR3 reads CASSPWPYTF. CDR3 bases: TGTGCCAGCAGCCCCTGGCCTTACACCTTC.

The chain recombines TRBV30 with TRBJ1-5; 7 bases agree with TRBD1. J was trimmed by 3 bases and V by 0 bases; bases with no gene match: 2. Per germline, CDR1 GTSNPN and CDR2 SVGIG (reference sequence). The CDR3 has 14 residues. CDR3 amino acids: CAWSVGTVNQPQHF. The CDR3, as DNA: TGTGCCTGGAGTGTTGGGACAGTCAATCAGCCCCAGCATTTT.

The chain recombines TRBV23-1 with TRBJ2-5; D is undetermined. TRBV23-1 is an ORF; its function is uncertain. The V end was cut by 7 bases, the J end by 3 bases, with 15 bases between. The CDR3 contains 14 residues. The CDR3 region has the DNA TGCGCCAGCACCCAAGCCCCTAGGGAAGAGACCCAGTACTTC. It yields the protein CASTQAPREETQYF.

The chain uses TRBV7-9 and TRBJ1-2; a possible D gene is TRBD1 (6 bases). The CDR3 has 14 amino acids. Per the germline V gene, CDR1 is SEHNR and CDR2 is FQNEAQ (reference sequence). Trimming took off 0 bases at V and 4 bases at J, with 9 bases between the two ends. CDR3 in DNA: TGTGCCAGCAGCTTAGCGGACAGCCTCTATGGCTACACCTTC. Amino acids: CASSLADSLYGYTF.

The chain uses TRBV7-9 and TRBJ1-5; no firm D call. V was clipped by 5 bases and J by 3 bases, with 11 bases between them. Germline V gene lookup returns CDR1 SEHNR and CDR2 FQNEAQ (reference sequence). This CDR3 comprises 14 residues. CDR3 nucleotide sequence: TGTGCCAGCAGCCTCCCGGGTTACAATCAGCCCCAGCATTTT. It encodes CASSLPGYNQPQHF.

The V gene is TRBV7-3, the J gene TRBJ2-1; 10 nucleotides match TRBD2. Germline V gene lookup returns CDR1 SGHTA and CDR2 FQGTGA. CDR3 length equals 14 residues. Trimming at V came to 3 bases and at J to 7 bases, leaving 3 bases not matched to a gene. The CDR3 loop reads CASSFSGGSNEQFF. DNA for the CDR3: TGTGCCAGCAGCTTTAGCGGGGGGTCGAATGAGCAGTTCTTC.

The chain combines TRBV15 with TRBJ2-1, with D perhaps being TRBD1 or TRBD2 (6 bases each). Germline lookup yields CDR1 LNHNV and CDR2 YYDKDF (reference sequence). The length of the CDR3 is 12 residues. Between the trimmed V and J ends, which lost 7 bases and 8 bases, there was a span of 12 bases. CDR3 in amino acids: CATTDGGYEQFF. The CDR3 bases are TGTGCCACCACGGACGGGGGCTATGAGCAGTTCTTC.

The chain recombines TRBV23-1 with TRBJ1-6; perhaps TRBD1 as D (5 bases). TRBV23-1 has ORF status, its function being uncertain. V was clipped by 3 bases and J by 4 bases, with 19 bases between them. This CDR3 is 18 amino acids long. The CDR3 sequence is CASSQNRQTKYYNSPLHF. DNA of the CDR3: TGCGCCAGCAGTCAGAATCGACAGACGAAATATTATAATTCACCCCTCCACTTT.

The chain combines TRBV20-1 with TRBJ1-5; weak D call: TRBD1 (5 bases). V was trimmed by 1 base and J by 2 bases, leaving 9 bases between them. Germline lookup yields CDR1 DFQATT and CDR2 SNEGSKA (reference sequence). The CDR3 length is 14 residues. The CDR3 spells CSARVGGGNQPQHF. CDR3 nucleotide sequence: TGCAGTGCTAGAGTTGGGGGGGGCAATCAGCCCCAGCATTTT.

This sequence joins TRBV11-2 and TRBJ1-5; unclear D gene. Trimming cost V 8 bases and J 2 bases, with 7 bases left between them. The CDR3 loop spans 12 amino acids. Per germline, CDR1 SGHAT and CDR2 FQNNGV. Here the CDR3 DNA reads TGTGCCAGCGCGACCGGCAATCAGCCCCAGCATTTT. Encoded protein: CASATGNQPQHF.

The gene calls are TRBV27 and TRBJ1-1; possibly TRBD1 for D (6 bases). This CDR3 is 14 amino acids long. The germline V gene has CDR1 MNHEY and CDR2 SMNVEV (reference sequence). V was cut by 2 bases and J by 5 bases, with 12 bases left in between. CDR3 coding DNA: TGTGCCAGCAGTTTAAGGGGGGAACGGACTGAAGCTTTCTTT. This gives the protein CASSLRGERTEAFF.

The chain uses TRBV14 and TRBJ1-6; the D gene is possibly TRBD1 (6 bases). The CDR3 runs 14 residues. V was shortened by 2 bases and J by 9 bases, with 11 bases between the two germline ends. CDR1 and CDR2 (germline): SGHDN, FVKESK. The CDR3 DNA sequence: TGTGCCAGCAGCCAAAGCCACAGGGTTTCACCCCTCCACTTT. Encoded protein: CASSQSHRVSPLHF. The full variable domain, rest sourced from reference TRBV14 and TRBJ1-6, is EAGVTQFPSHSVIEKGQTVTLRCDPISGHDNLYWYRRVMGKEIKFLLHFVKESKQDESGMPNNRFLAERTGGTYSTLKVQPAELEDSGVYFCASSQSHRVSPLHFGNGTRLTVT.

V gene TRBV7-3 combines with J gene TRBJ2-3; 9 nucleotides match TRBD2. Germline CDR1 and CDR2: SGHTA and FQGTGA. V lost 2 bases and J lost 5; bases outside the gene matches: 5. The CDR3 is made up of 15 amino acids. The CDR3 DNA reads as TGTGCCAGCAGCTTATCTAGCGGGGCTGGAGATACGCAGTATTTT. Amino acid sequence: CASSLSSGAGDTQYF. Together with reference TRBV7-3 and TRBJ2-3, the CDR3 gives the full variable domain: GAGVSQTPSNKVTEKGKYVELRCDPISGHTALYWYRQSLGQGPEFLIYFQGTGAADDSGLPNDRFFAVRPEGSVSTLKIQRTERGDSAVYLCASSLSSGAGDTQYFGPGTRLTVL.

This rearrangement joins TRBV6-7 to TRBJ2-5; the D call may be TRBD1 or TRBD2 (5 bases each). TRBV6-7 is treated as an ORF (open reading frame) with a function not yet certain. The CDR3 has 12 amino acids. V lost 8 bases, J lost 11 bases, and 18 bases lay in between. CDR3 sequence reads: CASEGRATIQYF. CDR3 coding DNA: TGTGCCAGCGAGGGGCGGGCCACAATTCAGTACTTC.

In its sample, this clonotype was seen a few times. This chain joins TRBV4-2 and TRBJ2-1; no clear D gene. V lost 10 bases to trimming and J lost 8 bases, with 9 bases between them. Germline-derived CDR1 and CDR2 are LGHNA and YNFKEQ. This CDR3 has 10 residues. For the CDR3, the DNA is TGTGCCACCTCTGGGGATGAGCAGTTCTTC. Protein sequence: CATSGDEQFF.

The chain is built from TRBV4-1 and TRBJ2-6, with D perhaps matching TRBD1 (6 bases). V dropped 4 bases and J dropped 12 bases, with 19 bases sitting between them. Germline V CDR1 and CDR2: MGHRA, YSYEKL. The CDR3 spans 15 residues. The CDR3 DNA sequence: TGCGCCAGCAGCCCAAGACCAGACAGGCTTATCGTCCTGACTTTC. It yields the protein CASSPRPDRLIVLTF.

The rearrangement joins TRBV6-5 to TRBJ2-1; possible D gene TRBD1, 6 bases. The germline V gene encodes CDR1 MNHEY and CDR2 SVGAGI. Trimming pared 0 bases from V and 3 bases from J, leaving 12 bases between. This CDR3 spans 16 amino acids. The CDR3 reads CASSYSIGTSYNEQFF. For the CDR3, the DNA is TGTGCCAGCAGTTACTCGATCGGGACAAGCTACAATGAGCAGTTCTTC.

This chain uses TRBV27 with TRBJ1-2; no definite D call. The CDR3 spans 13 residues. The V and J ends lost 2 bases and 2 bases respectively, with 6 bases between them. Germline lookup yields CDR1 MNHEY and CDR2 SMNVEV (reference sequence). CDR3 region: CASSLAANYGYTF. The CDR3 region has the DNA TGTGCCAGCAGTTTAGCAGCCAACTATGGCTACACCTTC.

V and J are TRBV12-3 or TRBV12-4 and TRBJ1-1; 8 nucleotides match TRBD1. There are 14 residues in the CDR3. V lost 10 bases and J lost 0; bases outside the gene matches: 7. The CDR3 nucleotides read TGTGCCACAGACAGGGGCGACATGAACACTGAAGCTTTCTTT. This gives the protein CATDRGDMNTEAFF.

The CDR3 sequence: CASSIRAGNEQYF. The CDR3 coding sequence is TGTGCCAGTAGTATACGAGCGGGGAACGAGCAGTACTTC. The chain couples TRBV19 to TRBJ2-7; 7 nucleotides agree with TRBD2. Trimming removed 2 bases from V and 5 bases from J; junction bases left unmatched: 3. The CDR3 has 13 amino acids. CDR1 LNHDA and CDR2 SQIVND come from the germline V gene (reference sequence). Based on the CDR3 plus reference TRBV19 and TRBJ2-7, the full variable domain is DGGITQSPKYLFRKEGQNVTLSCEQNLNHDAMYWYRQDPGQGLRLIYYSQIVNDFQKGDIAEGYSVSREKKESFPLTVTSAQKNPTAFYLCASSIRAGNEQYFGPGTRLTVT.

The V call is TRBV30, the J call TRBJ1-1; 10 nucleotides agree with TRBD1. The trim removed 0 bases at V and 4 bases at J, leaving 8 bases unmatched. The length of the CDR3 is 16 residues. Germline CDR1 and CDR2: GTSNPN and SVGIG (reference sequence). In DNA, the CDR3 is TGTGCCTGGAGTGTAATGAGGTGGGACAGGGGCACTGAAGCTTTCTTT. The encoded protein is CAWSVMRWDRGTEAFF.

The chain recombines TRBV5-1 with TRBJ2-3; TRBD1 matches at 8 bases. V gave up 4 bases and J gave up 4 bases; unmatched junction bases: 11. Germline V gene lookup returns CDR1 SGHRS and CDR2 YFSETQ. CDR3 length: 16 residues. The CDR3 region has the DNA TGCGCCAGCAGCCCTCGGGGGACAGGACTCTCAGATACGCAGTATTTT. Protein sequence: CASSPRGTGLSDTQYF.